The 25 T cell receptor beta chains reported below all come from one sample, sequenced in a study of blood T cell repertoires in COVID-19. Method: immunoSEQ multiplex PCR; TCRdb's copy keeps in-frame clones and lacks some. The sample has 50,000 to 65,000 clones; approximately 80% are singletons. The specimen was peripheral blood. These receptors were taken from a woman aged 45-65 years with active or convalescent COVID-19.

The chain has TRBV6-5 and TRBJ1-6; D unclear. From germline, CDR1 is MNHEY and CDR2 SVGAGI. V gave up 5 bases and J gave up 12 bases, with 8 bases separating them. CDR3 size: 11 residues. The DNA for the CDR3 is TGTGCCAGCAGTCCCCGAGGACCCCTCCACTTT. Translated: CASSPRGPLHF.

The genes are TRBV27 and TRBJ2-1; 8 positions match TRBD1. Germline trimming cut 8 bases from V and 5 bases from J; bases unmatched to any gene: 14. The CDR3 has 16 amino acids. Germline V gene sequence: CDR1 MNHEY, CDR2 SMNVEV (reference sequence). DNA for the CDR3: TGTGCCAGCTCCCACGGCAGGACAGGGAACGACAATGAGCAGTTCTTC. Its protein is CASSHGRTGNDNEQFF.

The CDR3 sequence: CASSVGIGGEGYTF. CDR3 DNA sequence: TGTGCCAGCAGCGTAGGGATAGGGGGAGAAGGCTACACCTTC. The chain carries TRBV9 and TRBJ1-2, with D tentatively TRBD1 (6 bases). Trimming shortened V by 0 bases and J by 8 bases, and 14 bases separated the two germline ends. CDR3 length: 14 residues. Germline CDR1 SGDLS, CDR2 YYNGEE.

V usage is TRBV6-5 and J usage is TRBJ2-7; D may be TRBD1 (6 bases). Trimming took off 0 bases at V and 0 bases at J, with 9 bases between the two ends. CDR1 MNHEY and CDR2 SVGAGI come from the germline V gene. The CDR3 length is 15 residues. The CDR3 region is CASSYSGARSYEQYF. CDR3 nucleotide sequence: TGTGCCAGCAGTTACTCGGGGGCCCGCTCCTACGAGCAGTACTTC.

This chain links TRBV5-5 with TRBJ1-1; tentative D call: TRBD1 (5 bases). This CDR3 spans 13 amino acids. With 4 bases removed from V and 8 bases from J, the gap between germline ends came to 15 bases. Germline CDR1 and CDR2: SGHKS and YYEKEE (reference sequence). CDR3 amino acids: CASSVGGAGEAFF. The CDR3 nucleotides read TGTGCCAGCAGCGTAGGTGGGGCCGGGGAAGCTTTCTTT.

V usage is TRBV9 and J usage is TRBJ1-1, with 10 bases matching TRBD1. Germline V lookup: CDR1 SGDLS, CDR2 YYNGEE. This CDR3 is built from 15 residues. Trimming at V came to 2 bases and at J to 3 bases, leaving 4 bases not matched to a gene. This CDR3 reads CASSVSTGGYTEAFF. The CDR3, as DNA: TGTGCCAGCAGCGTTTCGACAGGGGGCTACACTGAAGCTTTCTTT.

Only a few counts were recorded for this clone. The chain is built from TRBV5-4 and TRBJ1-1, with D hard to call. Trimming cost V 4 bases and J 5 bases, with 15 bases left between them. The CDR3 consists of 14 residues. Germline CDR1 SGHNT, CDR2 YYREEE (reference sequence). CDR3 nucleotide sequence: TGTGCCAGCAGCGCTTGGCCGGGTAGGACTGAAGCTTTCTTT. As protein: CASSAWPGRTEAFF.

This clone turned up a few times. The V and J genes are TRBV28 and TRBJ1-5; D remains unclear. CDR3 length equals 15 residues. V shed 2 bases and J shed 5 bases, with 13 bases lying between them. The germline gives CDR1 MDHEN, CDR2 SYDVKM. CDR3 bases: TGTGCCAGCAGTTTAACGGGATTGGAGCATCAGCCCCAGCATTTT. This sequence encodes CASSLTGLEHQPQHF.

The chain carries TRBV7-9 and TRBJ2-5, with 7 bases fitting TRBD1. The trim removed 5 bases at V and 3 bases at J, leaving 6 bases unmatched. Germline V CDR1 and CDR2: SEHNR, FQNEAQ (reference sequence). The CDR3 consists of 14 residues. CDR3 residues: CASSLTGREETQYF. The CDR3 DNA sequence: TGTGCCAGCAGCCTGACAGGGCGAGAAGAGACCCAGTACTTC.

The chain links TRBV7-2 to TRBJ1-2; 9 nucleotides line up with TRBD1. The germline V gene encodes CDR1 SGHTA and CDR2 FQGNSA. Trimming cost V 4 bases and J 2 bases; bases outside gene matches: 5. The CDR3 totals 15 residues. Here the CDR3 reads CASSSRGTGNYGYTF. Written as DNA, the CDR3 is TGTGCCAGCAGCTCGCGAGGGACAGGGAACTATGGCTACACCTTC.

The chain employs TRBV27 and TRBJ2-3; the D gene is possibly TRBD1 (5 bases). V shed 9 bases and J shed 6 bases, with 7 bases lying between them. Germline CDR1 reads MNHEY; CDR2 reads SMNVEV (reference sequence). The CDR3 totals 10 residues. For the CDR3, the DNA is TGTGCCAGACCAGGGGATACGCAGTATTTT. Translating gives CARPGDTQYF.

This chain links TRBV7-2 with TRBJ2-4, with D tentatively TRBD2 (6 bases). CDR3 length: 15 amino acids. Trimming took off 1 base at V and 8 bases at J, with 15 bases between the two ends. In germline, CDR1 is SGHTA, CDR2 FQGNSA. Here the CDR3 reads CASSLGWGGADIQYF. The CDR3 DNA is TGTGCCAGCAGCTTAGGGTGGGGCGGGGCGGACATTCAGTACTTC.

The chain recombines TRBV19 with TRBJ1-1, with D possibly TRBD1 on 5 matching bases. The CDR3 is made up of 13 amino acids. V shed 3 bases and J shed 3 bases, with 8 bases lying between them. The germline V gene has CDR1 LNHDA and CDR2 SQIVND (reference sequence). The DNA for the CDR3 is TGTGCCAGTAGTATCAAACAGGACACTGAAGCTTTCTTT. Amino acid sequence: CASSIKQDTEAFF.

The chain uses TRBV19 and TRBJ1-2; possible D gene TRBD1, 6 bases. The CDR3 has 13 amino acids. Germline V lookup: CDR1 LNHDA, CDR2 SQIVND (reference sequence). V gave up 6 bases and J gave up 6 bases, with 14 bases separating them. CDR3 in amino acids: CASRQGGGNGYTF. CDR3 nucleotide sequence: TGTGCCAGTAGACAGGGCGGAGGAAATGGCTACACCTTC. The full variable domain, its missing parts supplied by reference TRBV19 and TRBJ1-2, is DGGITQSPKYLFRKEGQNVTLSCEQNLNHDAMYWYRQDPGQGLRLIYYSQIVNDFQKGDIAEGYSVSREKKESFPLTVTSAQKNPTAFYLCASRQGGGNGYTFGSGTRLTVV.

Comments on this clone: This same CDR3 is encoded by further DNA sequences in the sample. The CDR3 bases are TGCGCCAGCAGCTTGAAGGGCGGGCTAACCTACGAGCAGTACTTC. The encoded protein is CASSLKGGLTYEQYF. The J gene is TRBJ2-7, the V gene TRBV5-1, with D maybe TRBD2 (5 bases). CDR1 and CDR2 (germline): SGHRS, YFSETQ. This CDR3 has 15 amino acids. The ends were cut back, 1 base at V and 2 bases at J, with 13 bases in the middle.

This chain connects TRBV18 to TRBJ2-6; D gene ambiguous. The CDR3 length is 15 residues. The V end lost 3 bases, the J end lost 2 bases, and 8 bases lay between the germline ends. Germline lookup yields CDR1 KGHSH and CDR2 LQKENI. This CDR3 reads CASSPMAAGANVLTF. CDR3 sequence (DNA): TGTGCCAGCTCACCGATGGCCGCTGGGGCCAACGTCCTGACTTTC.

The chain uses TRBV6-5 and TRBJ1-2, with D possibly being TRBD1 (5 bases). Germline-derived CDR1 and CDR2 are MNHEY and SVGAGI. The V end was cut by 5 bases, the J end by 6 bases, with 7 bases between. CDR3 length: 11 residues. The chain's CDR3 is CASSRGDGYTF. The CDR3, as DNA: TGTGCCAGCAGTCGGGGGGATGGCTACACCTTC.

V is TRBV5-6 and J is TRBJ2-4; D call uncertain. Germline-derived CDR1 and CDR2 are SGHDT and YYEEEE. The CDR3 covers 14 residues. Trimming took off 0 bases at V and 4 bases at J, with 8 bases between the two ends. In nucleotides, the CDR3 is TGTGCCAGCAGCTTGGTCGGGTATAAAAACATTCAGTACTTC. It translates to CASSLVGYKNIQYF.

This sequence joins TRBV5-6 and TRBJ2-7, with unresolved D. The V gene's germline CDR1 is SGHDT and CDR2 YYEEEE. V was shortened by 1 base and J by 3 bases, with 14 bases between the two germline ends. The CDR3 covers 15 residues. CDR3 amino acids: CASSLFARPLYEQYF. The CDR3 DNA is TGTGCCAGCAGCTTGTTCGCTAGACCGCTCTACGAGCAGTACTTC.

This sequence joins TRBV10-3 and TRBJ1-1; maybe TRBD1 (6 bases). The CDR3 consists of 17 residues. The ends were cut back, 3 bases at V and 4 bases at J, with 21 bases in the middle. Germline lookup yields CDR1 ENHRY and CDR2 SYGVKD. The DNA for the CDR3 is TGTGCCATCAGTGACGGGCCTTTTGCACAGGGCGGCACTGAAGCTTTCTTT. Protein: CAISDGPFAQGGTEAFF.

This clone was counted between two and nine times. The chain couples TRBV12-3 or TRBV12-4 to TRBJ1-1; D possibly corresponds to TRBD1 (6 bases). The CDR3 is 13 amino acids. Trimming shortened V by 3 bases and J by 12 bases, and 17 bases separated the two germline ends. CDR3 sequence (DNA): TGTGCCAGCAGTTTGAAGGGGGTTGTTGGAACTTTCTTT. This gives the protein CASSLKGVVGTFF.

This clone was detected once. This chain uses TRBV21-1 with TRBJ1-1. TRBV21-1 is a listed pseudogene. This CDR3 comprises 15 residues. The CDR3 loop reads CASSTPPGRPTEAFF. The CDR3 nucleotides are TGTGCCAGCAGCACCCCCCCGGGGAGGCCCACTGAAGCTTTCTTT.

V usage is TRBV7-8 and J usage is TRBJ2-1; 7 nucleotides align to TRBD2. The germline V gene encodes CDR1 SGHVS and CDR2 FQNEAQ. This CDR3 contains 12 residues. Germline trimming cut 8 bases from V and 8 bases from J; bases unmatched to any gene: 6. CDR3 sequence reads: CASSAGYDEQFF. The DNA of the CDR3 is TGTGCCAGCTCAGCGGGATACGATGAGCAGTTCTTC.

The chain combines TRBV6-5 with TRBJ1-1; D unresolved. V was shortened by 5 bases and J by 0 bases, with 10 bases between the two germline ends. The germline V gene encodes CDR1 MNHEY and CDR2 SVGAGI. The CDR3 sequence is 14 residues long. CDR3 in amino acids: CASSPHRLNTEAFF. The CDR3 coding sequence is TGTGCCAGCAGTCCACACCGATTGAACACTGAAGCTTTCTTT.

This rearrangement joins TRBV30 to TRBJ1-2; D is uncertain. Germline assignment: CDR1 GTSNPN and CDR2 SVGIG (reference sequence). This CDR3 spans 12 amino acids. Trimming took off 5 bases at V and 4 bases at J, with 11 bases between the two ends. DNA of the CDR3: TGTGCCTGGGCTTTGAGTGGCTATGGCTACACCTTC. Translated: CAWALSGYGYTF.